This TCR beta chain was retrieved from a study of cytomegalovirus exposure and HLA in healthy donors. On the study more broadly: Unique TCR beta sequences numbering approximately 100 million came from 150 million to 200 million T cells in an earlier analysis.

Germline CDR1 is LNHNV and CDR2 is YYDKDF (reference sequence). This CDR3 spans 15 amino acids. Trimming pared 0 bases from V and 7 bases from J, leaving 16 bases between. Researchers ran the PCR with 60 Vbeta and 13 Jbeta primers. Profiling relied on immunoSEQ multiplex PCR, and the TCRdb table lists in-frame clones only, not all of them. In the table there are roughly 220,000 clones, around 80% of which are singletons. This chain joins TRBV15 and TRBJ2-7, with D tentatively TRBD2 (6 bases). The clonotype was recovered from a man over 45 in good health and CMV-seronegative. The sample comprised PBMCs. Here the CDR3 reads CATSRDSVPAGEQYF. The CDR3 region has the DNA TGTGCCACCAGCAGAGACTCCGTGCCGGCGGGGGAGCAGTACTTC. The entire variable domain, with the rest obtained from reference TRBV15 and TRBJ2-7, is as follows: DAMVIQNPRYQVTQFGKPVTLSCSQTLNHNVMYWYQQKSSQAPKLLFHYYDKDFNNEADTPDNFQSRRPNTSFCFLDIRSPGLGDTAMYLCATSRDSVPAGEQYFGPGTRLTVT.